A single sample is the source of the 10 T cell receptor beta chains below, sequenced in a study of blood T cell repertoires in COVID-19. This table comes from immunoSEQ multiplex PCR, and its TCRdb copy is limited to in-frame clones, with some not included. This sample has some 150,000 clones, with approximately 73% found just once. The specimen sequenced was peripheral blood. Receptors were obtained from a man aged 55 to 70 with acute or convalescent COVID-19.

J is TRBJ2-1 and V is TRBV4-2; 8 positions agree with TRBD2. J lost 8 bases, V lost 0 bases, and 9 bases had no gene match. This CDR3 contains 16 residues. Germline loops: CDR1 LGHNA, CDR2 YNFKEQ. CDR3 in DNA: TGTGCCAGCAGCCAAGATTTGATAAGCGGGAGTGATGAGCAGTTCTTC. Translation gives CASSQDLISGSDEQFF.

The chain's CDR3 is CASSAQGGQPQHF. Written as DNA, the CDR3 is TGCGCCAGCAGTGCGCAGGGCGGTCAGCCCCAGCATTTT. V is TRBV10-2 and J is TRBJ1-5; weak D call: TRBD1 (5 bases). The CDR3 consists of 13 residues. Germline V lookup: CDR1 WSHSY, CDR2 SAAADI. V lost 4 bases and J lost 6, with 10 bases in between.

The CDR3 loop reads CASSDQGGGDYGYTF. CDR3 bases: TGTGCCAGCAGTGACCAGGGAGGTGGTGACTATGGCTACACCTTC. This rearrangement joins TRBV6-2 or TRBV6-3 to TRBJ1-2, with a weak D call TRBD1 (5 bases). CDR1 and CDR2 from the germline V gene are MNHEY and SVGEGT. V was shortened by 5 bases and J by 3 bases, with 16 bases between the two germline ends. This CDR3 is 15 amino acids long.

In this sample, this clone turned up a few times. The sample has other DNA sequences that encode this CDR3 too. The CDR3 coding sequence is TGTGCCAGCAGTTACTCGCGTGGAGGCACTGAAGCTTTCTTT. Protein sequence: CASSYSRGGTEAFF. The J gene is TRBJ1-1, the V gene TRBV6-5; D gene unclear. V lost 0 bases and J 4 bases, leaving 9 bases between the germline ends. Germline CDR1 MNHEY, CDR2 SVGAGI. CDR3 length equals 14 residues.

This chain joins TRBV19 and TRBJ2-7; 7 positions agree with TRBD2. The germline V gene encodes CDR1 LNHDA and CDR2 SQIVND (reference sequence). The CDR3 spans 16 residues. Trimming removed 5 bases from V and 0 bases from J; junction bases left unmatched: 10. The CDR3 DNA is TGTGCCAGTAGTGCTAGGGCTAGCGGCGTCTCCTACGAGCAGTACTTC. As protein: CASSARASGVSYEQYF.

The V call is TRBV6-5, the J call TRBJ1-1; perhaps TRBD1 as D (6 bases). Trimming took 6 bases from V and 1 from J, leaving 15 bases between them. CDR3 length equals 15 residues. Germline lookup yields CDR1 MNHEY and CDR2 SVGAGI. CDR3 loop: CASRQTMTGNTEAFF. For the CDR3, the DNA is TGTGCCAGCAGACAGACTATGACAGGGAACACTGAAGCTTTCTTT.

The chain is built from TRBV6-5 and TRBJ2-7; TRBD2 matches 8 bases. Germline CDR1 MNHEY, CDR2 SVGAGI. The CDR3 extends over 16 amino acids. Trimming removed 0 bases from V and 3 bases from J; junction bases left unmatched: 7. CDR3 amino acids: CASSYSKAGGLYEQYF. As DNA, the CDR3 is TGTGCCAGCAGTTACTCGAAGGCGGGAGGCCTCTACGAGCAGTACTTC.

A few counts support this clone. The J gene is TRBJ1-1, the V gene TRBV6-1; D is perhaps TRBD1 (5 bases). The V gene lost 9 bases and the J gene lost 6 bases, with 20 bases spanning the gap. The CDR3 loop spans 14 amino acids. Germline-derived CDR1 and CDR2 are MNHNS and SASEGT. CDR3 nucleotides: TGTGCCAGTACTGAAGTTGGGGGAGGGGCTGAAGCTTTCTTT. This encodes CASTEVGGGAEAFF.

The V gene is TRBV15, the J gene TRBJ1-5; 8 nucleotides match TRBD1. Per the germline V gene, CDR1 is LNHNV and CDR2 is YYDKDF (reference sequence). The CDR3 contains 15 residues. After removal of 3 bases from V and 4 bases from J, the junction contained 5 bases not matched to a gene. The CDR3 bases are TGTGCCACCAGCAGGGACAGGGCTAGAAATCAGCCCCAGCATTTT. Protein sequence: CATSRDRARNQPQHF. The whole variable domain, remainder taken from reference TRBV15 and TRBJ1-5, is DAMVIQNPRYQVTQFGKPVTLSCSQTLNHNVMYWYQQKSSQAPKLLFHYYDKDFNNEADTPDNFQSRRPNTSFCFLDIRSPGLGDTAMYLCATSRDRARNQPQHFGDGTRLSIL.

The J gene is TRBJ1-5, the V gene TRBV28; D is unresolved. Germline V gene lookup returns CDR1 MDHEN and CDR2 SYDVKM. V lost 2 bases and J lost 1, with 9 bases in between. CDR3 length: 15 residues. CDR3 DNA: TGTGCCAGCAGTTTAGGCATTTTCAGCAATCAGCCCCAGCATTTT. It codes for CASSLGIFSNQPQHF. The full variable domain, completed using reference TRBV28 and TRBJ1-5, is DVKVTQSSRYLVKRTGEKVFLECVQDMDHENMFWYRQDPGLGLRLIYFSYDVKMKEKGDIPEGYSVSREKKERFSLILESASTNQTSMYLCASSLGIFSNQPQHFGDGTRLSIL.